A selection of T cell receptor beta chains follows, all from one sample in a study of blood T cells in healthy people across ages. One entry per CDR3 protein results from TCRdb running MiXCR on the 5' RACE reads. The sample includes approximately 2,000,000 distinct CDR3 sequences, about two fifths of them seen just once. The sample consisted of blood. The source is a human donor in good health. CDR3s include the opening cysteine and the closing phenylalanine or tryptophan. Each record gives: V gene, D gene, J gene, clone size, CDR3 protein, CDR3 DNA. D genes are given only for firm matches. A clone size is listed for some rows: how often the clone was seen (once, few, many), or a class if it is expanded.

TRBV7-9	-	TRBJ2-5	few	CASSLMGDMETQYF	TGTGCCAGCAGCTTAATGGGCGATATGGAGACCCAGTACTTC
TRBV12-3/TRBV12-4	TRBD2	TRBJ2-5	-	CASSLHWEGRETQYF	TGTGCCAGCAGTTTACACTGGGAGGGGCGGGAGACCCAGTACTTC
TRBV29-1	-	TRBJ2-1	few	CSQSGSSYNEQFF	TGCAGCCAATCGGGGAGCTCCTACAATGAGCAGTTCTTC
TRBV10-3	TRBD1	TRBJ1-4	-	CAISAATGEGGEKLFF	TGTGCCATCAGTGCGGCTACAGGGGAAGGGGGTGAAAAACTGTTTTTT
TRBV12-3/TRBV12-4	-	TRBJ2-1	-	CASSFMRVGEQFF	TGTGCCAGCAGTTTTATGAGGGTTGGTGAGCAGTTCTTC
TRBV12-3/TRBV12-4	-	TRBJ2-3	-	CASSPRHSNTDTQYF	TGTGCCAGCAGTCCGAGACATTCCAACACAGATACGCAGTATTTT
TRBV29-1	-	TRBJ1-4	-	CSVGGLSATNEKLFF	TGCAGCGTCGGGGGACTTTCTGCAACTAATGAAAAACTGTTTTTT
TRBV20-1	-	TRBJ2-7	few	CSARENRRGQYF	TGCAGTGCTAGAGAAAATAGGCGGGGGCAGTACTTC
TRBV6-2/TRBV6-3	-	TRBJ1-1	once	CASTYPSGKNTEAFF	TGTGCCAGCACGTACCCCTCAGGGAAGAACACTGAAGCTTTCTTT
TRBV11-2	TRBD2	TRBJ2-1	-	CASSLWMGGTRHEQFF	TGTGCCAGCAGCTTATGGATGGGCGGGACTAGACACGAGCAGTTCTTC
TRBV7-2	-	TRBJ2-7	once	CASSLGGGRGEQYF	TGTGCCAGCAGCCTGGGGGGGGGCCGTGGGGAGCAGTACTTC
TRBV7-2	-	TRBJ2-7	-	CASSPRPISYEQYF	TGTGCCAGCAGCCCCCGACCGATCTCCTACGAGCAGTACTTC
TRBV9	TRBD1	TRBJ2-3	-	CASSPRTGFADTQYF	TGTGCCAGCAGCCCACGGACAGGGTTCGCAGATACGCAGTATTTT
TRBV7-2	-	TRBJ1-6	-	CASSLDTGAYNSPLHF	TGTGCCAGCAGCTTAGATACAGGAGCCTATAATTCACCCCTCCACTTT
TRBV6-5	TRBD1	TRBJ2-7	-	CASKGTGGYEQYF	TGTGCCAGCAAAGGGACAGGGGGCTACGAGCAGTACTTC
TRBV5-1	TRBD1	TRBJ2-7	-	CASSLWGTGAYEQYF	TGCGCCAGCAGCTTGTGGGGGACAGGGGCCTACGAGCAGTACTTC
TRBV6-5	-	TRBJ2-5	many	CASSYNRQQETQYF	TGTGCCAGCAGTTACAATAGACAGCAAGAGACCCAGTACTTC
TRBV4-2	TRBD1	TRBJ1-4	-	CASSQLPGTENEKLFF	TGTGCCAGCAGCCAACTCCCCGGGACAGAAAATGAAAAACTGTTTTTT
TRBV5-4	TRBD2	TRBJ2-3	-	CASSPGTRYTQYF	TGTGCCAGCAGCCCCGGGACTAGGTATACGCAGTATTTT
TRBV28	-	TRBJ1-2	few	CASSVVRYGYTF	TGTGCCAGCAGCGTCGTACGGTATGGCTACACCTTC
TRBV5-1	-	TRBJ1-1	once	CASSWPGNTEAFF	TGCGCCAGCAGCTGGCCTGGGAACACTGAAGCTTTCTTT
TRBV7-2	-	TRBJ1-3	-	CASAGRRFSGNTIYF	TGTGCCAGCGCAGGACGGCGGTTCTCTGGAAACACCATATATTTT
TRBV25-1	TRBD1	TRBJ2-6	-	CASSARQGINSGANVRTF	TGTGCCAGCAGTGCCCGACAGGGAATTAACTCTGGGGCCAACGTCCGGACTTTC
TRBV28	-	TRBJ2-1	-	CASSLWPEQFF	TGTGCCAGCAGTTTATGGCCAGAGCAGTTCTTC
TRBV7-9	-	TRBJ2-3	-	CASSPDWITDTQYF	TGTGCCAGCAGCCCTGACTGGATTACAGATACGCAGTATTTT
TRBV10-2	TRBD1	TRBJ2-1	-	CASSVQTVDRGPYNEQFF	TGCGCCAGCAGTGTCCAAACAGTCGACAGGGGGCCCTACAATGAGCAGTTCTTC